This TCR beta chain was observed in a study of CD8+ T cells in alopecia areata. Study details: The authors scored treated patients' severity by affected scalp percentage. General study results and limits: As there was one nonresponder, how baseline CD8+ expansion relates to response remains uncertain. Lesional scalp, especially alopecia totalis/universalis, showed higher clonality than normal scalp.

Of note for this clone: Its specificity is not known.

Extraction of RNA preceded its reverse transcription into cDNA, which served as the sequencing template. TCRdb's copy holds only in-frame clones and misses some; the assay was immunoSEQ multiplex PCR. The sample contains about 190,000 clones, roughly 60% of which appear only once. The CDR3 loop spans 17 amino acids. From germline, CDR1 is SGHDN and CDR2 FVKESK. Germline trimming cut 1 base from V and 3 bases from J; bases unmatched to any gene: 5. Treatment indicated: oral pan-JAK inhibitor, 5-10 mg twice daily. The clonotype was recovered from a human donor with alopecia areata. This chain joins TRBV14 and TRBJ2-1; the match to TRBD2 covers 11 bases. Sequenced material: CD4+ T cells sorted from blood, taken at week 24, from a patient treated with tofacitinib. Written as DNA, the CDR3 is TGTGCCAGCAGCCAAGTTCTGACTAGCGGGAACTACAATGAGCAGTTCTTC. Residues: CASSQVLTSGNYNEQFF.